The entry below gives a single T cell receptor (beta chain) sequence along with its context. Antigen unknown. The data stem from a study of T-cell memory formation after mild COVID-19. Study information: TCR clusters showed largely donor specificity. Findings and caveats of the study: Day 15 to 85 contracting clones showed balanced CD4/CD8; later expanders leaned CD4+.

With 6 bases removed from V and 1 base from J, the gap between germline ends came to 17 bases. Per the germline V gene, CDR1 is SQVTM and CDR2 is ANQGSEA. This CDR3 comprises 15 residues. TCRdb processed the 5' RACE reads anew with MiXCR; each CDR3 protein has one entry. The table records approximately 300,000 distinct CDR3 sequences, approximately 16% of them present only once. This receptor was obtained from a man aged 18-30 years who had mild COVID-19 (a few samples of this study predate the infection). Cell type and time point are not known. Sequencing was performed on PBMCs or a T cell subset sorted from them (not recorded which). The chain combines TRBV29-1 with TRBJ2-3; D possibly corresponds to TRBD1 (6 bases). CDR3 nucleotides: TGCAGCGTCACGGGGCAGGGGCCTGGCACAGATACGCAGTATTTT. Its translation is CSVTGQGPGTDTQYF.